This T cell receptor beta chain derives from a study of blood T cells in healthy people across ages. General study findings and limits: No conclusive comparison of naive versus antigen-experienced cells was possible with unsorted PBMCs. The study lacked donor CMV status, which possibly confounded expanded clonotype changes.

A minimum of 6 million PBMCs was isolated per sample. It was with a sample-barcoded 5' primer and a J-beta primer mix that a second PCR of about 6 to 12 cycles was run. TCRdb reanalysed the 5' RACE reads using MiXCR and keeps one entry per CDR3 protein. This sample has almost 1 million distinct CDR3 sequences, with roughly 51% found just once. CDR1 is SGHAT and CDR2 is FQNNGV in the germline V gene. V gave up 3 bases and J gave up 4 bases; unmatched junction bases: 9. The CDR3 sequence is 16 residues long. As for this clonotype: The antigen is undetermined.

This TCR was recovered from a woman in her fifties or sixties in good health. The rearrangement links TRBV11-2 to TRBJ2-5; TRBD2 matches 9 bases. The sequenced sample was blood. The chain's CDR3 is CASSLGLAGSRETQYF. DNA of the CDR3: TGTGCCAGCAGCTTGGGGCTAGCGGGATCTCGAGAGACCCAGTACTTC.